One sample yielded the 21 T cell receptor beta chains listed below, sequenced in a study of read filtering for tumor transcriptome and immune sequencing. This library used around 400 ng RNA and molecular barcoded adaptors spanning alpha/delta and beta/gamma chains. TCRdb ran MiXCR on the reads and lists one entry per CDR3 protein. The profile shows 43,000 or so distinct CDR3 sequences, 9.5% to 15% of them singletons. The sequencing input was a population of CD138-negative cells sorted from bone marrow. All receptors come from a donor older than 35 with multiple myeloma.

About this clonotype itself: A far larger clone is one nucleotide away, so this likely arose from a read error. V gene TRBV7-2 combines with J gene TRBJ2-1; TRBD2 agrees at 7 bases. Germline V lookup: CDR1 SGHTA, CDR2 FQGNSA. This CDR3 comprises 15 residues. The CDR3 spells CASSSGTTDYNGQFF. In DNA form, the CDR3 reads TGTGCCAGCAGCTCCGGGACTACTGATTACAATGGGCAGTTCTTC.

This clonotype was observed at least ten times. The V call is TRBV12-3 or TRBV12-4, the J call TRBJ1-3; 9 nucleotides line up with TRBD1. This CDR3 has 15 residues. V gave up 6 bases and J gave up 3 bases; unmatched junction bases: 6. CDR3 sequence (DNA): TGTGCCAGCAGGACGACAGGGGGTAGTGGAAACACCATATATTTT. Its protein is CASRTTGGSGNTIYF.

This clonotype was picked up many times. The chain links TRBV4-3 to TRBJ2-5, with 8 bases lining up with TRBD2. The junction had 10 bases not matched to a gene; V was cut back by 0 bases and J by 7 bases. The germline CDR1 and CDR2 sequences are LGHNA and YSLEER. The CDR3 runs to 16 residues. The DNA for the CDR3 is TGCGCCAGCAGCCAAGATTGGTCAACGGGGGGGGGGACCCAGTACTTC. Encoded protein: CASSQDWSTGGGTQYF.

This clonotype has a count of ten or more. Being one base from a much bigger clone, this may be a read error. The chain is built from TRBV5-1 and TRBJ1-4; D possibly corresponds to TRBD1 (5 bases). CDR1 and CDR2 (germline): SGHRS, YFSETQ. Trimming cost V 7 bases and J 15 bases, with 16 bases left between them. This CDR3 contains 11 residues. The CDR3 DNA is TGCGCCAGCGGCTCGGGACGAATAATGTTTTTT. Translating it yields CASGSGRIMFF.

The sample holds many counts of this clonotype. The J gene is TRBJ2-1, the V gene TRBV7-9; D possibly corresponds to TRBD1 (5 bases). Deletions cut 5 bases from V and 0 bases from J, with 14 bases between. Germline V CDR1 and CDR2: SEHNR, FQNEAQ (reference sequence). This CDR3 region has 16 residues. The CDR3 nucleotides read TGTGCCAGCAGCAACCCGGACATTAGCTCCTACAATGAGCAGTTCTTC. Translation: CASSNPDISSYNEQFF.

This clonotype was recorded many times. In DNA, the CDR3 is TGCGCCAGCAGCTTCCGACAGAGGTCCTACGAGCAGTACTTC. Protein: CASSFRQRSYEQYF. The rearrangement uses TRBV5-1 and TRBJ2-7, with D possibly being TRBD1 (5 bases). CDR3 length equals 14 residues. Germline loops: CDR1 SGHRS, CDR2 YFSETQ. V was trimmed by 2 bases and J by 1 base, leaving 10 bases between them.

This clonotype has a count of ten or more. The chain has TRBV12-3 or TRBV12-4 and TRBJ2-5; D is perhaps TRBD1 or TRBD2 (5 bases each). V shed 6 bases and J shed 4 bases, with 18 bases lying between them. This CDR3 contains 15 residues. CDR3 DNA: TGTGCCAGCAGCCAATATCAGGGAGAAGGAGAGACCCAGTACTTC. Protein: CASSQYQGEGETQYF.

The CDR3 region has the DNA TGCAGCGCCGTGGGGGCGGGAGGCGGCAATGAGCAGTTCTTC. It translates to CSAVGAGGGNEQFF. J is TRBJ2-1 and V is TRBV29-1; 8 positions agree with TRBD2. Germline trimming cut 7 bases from V and 6 bases from J; bases unmatched to any gene: 11. The germline CDR1 and CDR2 sequences are SQVTM and ANQGSEA. The CDR3 length is 14 residues.

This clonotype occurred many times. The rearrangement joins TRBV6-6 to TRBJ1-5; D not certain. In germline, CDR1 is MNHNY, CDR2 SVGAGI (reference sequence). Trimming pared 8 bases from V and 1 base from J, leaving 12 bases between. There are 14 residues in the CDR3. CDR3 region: CASVVHNSNQPQHF. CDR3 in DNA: TGTGCCAGCGTAGTACATAACAGCAATCAGCCCCAGCATTTT.

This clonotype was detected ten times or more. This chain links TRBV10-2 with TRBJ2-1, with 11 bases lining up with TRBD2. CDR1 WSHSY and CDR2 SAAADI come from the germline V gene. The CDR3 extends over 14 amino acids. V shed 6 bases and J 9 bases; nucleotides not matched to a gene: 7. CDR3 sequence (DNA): TGCGCCAGCAGAACTAGCGGGAGCGTTGGTGAGCAGTTCTTC. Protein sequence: CASRTSGSVGEQFF.

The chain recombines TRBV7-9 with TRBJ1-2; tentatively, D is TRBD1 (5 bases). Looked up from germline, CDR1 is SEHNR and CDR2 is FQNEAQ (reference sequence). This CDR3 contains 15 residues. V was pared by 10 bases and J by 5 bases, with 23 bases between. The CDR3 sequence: CANRSIGENWYGYTF. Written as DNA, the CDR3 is TGTGCCAACAGGTCAATCGGGGAAAATTGGTATGGCTACACCTTC.

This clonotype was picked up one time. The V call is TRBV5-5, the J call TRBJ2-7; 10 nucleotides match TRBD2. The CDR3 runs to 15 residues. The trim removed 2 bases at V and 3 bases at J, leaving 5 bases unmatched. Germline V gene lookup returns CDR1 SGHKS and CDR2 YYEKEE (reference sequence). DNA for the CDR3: TGTGCCAGCAGCTTTCTCTTAGCGGGAGGCTACGAGCAGTACTTC. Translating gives CASSFLLAGGYEQYF.

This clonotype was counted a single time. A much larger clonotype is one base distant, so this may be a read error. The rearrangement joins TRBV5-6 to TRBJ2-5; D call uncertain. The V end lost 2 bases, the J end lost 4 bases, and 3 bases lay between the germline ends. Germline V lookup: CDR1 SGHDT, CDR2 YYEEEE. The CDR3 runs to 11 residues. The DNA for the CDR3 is TGTGCCAGCAGCTTTGTAGAGACCCAGTACTTC. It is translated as CASSFVETQYF.

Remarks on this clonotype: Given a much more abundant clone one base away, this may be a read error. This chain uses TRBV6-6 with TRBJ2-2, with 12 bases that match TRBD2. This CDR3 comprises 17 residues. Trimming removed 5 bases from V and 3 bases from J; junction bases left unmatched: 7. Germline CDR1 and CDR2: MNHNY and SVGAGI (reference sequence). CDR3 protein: CASSILAGGLYTGELFF. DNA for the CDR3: TGTGCCAGCAGTATCCTAGCGGGAGGGCTGTACACCGGGGAGCTGTTTTTT.

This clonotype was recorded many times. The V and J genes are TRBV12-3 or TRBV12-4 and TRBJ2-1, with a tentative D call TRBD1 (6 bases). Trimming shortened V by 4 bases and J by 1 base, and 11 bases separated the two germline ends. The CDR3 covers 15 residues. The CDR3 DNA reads TGTGCCAGCAGTTCCGGGACACTGTCCTACAATGAGCAGTTCTTC. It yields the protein CASSSGTLSYNEQFF.

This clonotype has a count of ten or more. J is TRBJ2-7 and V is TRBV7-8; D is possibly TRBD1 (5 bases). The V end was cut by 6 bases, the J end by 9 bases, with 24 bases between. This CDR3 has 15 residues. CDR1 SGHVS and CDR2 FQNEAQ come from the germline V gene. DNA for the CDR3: TGTGCCAGCAGTTCCGATGGGGCATCCGAGTCGGGGCAGTACTTC. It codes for CASSSDGASESGQYF.

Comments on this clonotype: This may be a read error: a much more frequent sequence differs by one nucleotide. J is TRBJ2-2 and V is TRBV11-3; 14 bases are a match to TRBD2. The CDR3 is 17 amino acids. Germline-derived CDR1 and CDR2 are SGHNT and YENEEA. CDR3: CASSYRSGLAGAGELLF. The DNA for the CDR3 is TGTGCCAGCAGTTATAGGTCGGGACTAGCGGGAGCCGGGGAGCTGCTTTTT.

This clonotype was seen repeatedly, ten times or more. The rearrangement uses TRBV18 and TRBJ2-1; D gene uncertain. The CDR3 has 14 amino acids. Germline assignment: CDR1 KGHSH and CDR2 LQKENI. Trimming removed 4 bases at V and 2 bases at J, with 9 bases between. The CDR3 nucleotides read TGTGCCAGCTCACTCTCGGTCACCTACAATGAGCAGTTCTTC. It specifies CASSLSVTYNEQFF.

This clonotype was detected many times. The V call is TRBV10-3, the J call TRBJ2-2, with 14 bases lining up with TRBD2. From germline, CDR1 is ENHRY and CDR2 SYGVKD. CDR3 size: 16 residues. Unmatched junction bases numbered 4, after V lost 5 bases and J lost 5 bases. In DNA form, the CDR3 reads TGTGCCATCAGTCTTCGACTAGCGGGAGGGACCGGGGAGCTGTTTTTT. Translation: CAISLRLAGGTGELFF.

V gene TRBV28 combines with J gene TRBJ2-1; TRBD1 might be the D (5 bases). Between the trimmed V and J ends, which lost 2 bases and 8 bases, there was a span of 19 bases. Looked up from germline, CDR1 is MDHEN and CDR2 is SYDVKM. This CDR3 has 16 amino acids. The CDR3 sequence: CASSLPFPTDHDEQFF. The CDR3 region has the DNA TGTGCCAGCAGTTTACCCTTCCCGACAGACCACGATGAGCAGTTCTTC.

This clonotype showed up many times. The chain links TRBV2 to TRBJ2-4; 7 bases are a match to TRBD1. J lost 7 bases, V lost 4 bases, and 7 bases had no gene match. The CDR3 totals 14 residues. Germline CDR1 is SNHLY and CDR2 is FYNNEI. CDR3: CASSGQTGLNIQYF. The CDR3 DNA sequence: TGTGCCAGCAGTGGCCAGACAGGGTTGAACATTCAGTACTTC.